A selection of T cell receptor beta chains follows, all from one sample in a study of blood T cell repertoires in COVID-19. Clones were sequenced by immunoSEQ multiplex PCR, and TCRdb holds only the in-frame ones, with some missing. There are around 170,000 clones in the sample; 83% occur only once, and around 6.1% lies in the top ten. Sequencing was performed on peripheral blood. The receptors shown here come from a woman between 40 and 55 years old with acute or convalescent COVID-19. Each CDR3 is given with its conserved first and last residue. A D gene is named only where the DNA matches it firmly. Clone size is given for some rows only: seen once, a few or many times, or a class if the clone is expanded.

clone size,J gene,V gene,D gene,CDR3 DNA,CDR3 protein
NA,TRBJ1-5,TRBV5-1,TRBD1,TGCGCCAGCAGCTTGGGCCCGACAGGGGGCGATCAGCCCCAGCATTTT,CASSLGPTGGDQPQHF
NA,TRBJ2-6,TRBV28,NA,TGTGCCAGCAGTTTCCTTGGGGCACGTACGGTTTCTGGGGCCAACGTCCTGACTTTC,CASSFLGARTVSGANVLTF
NA,TRBJ1-4,TRBV7-8,NA,TGTGCCAGCAACCCGACAATCGTGAATGAAAAACTGTTTTTT,CASNPTIVNEKLFF
NA,TRBJ1-4,TRBV6-5,NA,TGTGCCAGCAGTTACTCGATCGGGAATGAAAAACTGTTTTTT,CASSYSIGNEKLFF
NA,TRBJ1-6,TRBV18,TRBD1,TGTGCCAGCTCCCACGGGACAGGGAGTTCACCCCTCCACTTT,CASSHGTGSSPLHF
NA,TRBJ2-7,TRBV10-1,NA,TGCGCCAGCAGGGCGGGACGGACAGGCGACTTC,CASRAGRTGDF
NA,TRBJ1-6,TRBV9,NA,TGTGCCAGCAGCGTAGACCCTAATAATTCACCCCTCCACTTT,CASSVDPNNSPLHF
NA,TRBJ2-7,TRBV3-1/TRBV3-2,NA,TGTGCCAGCAGCCAAGCGGGAAGTGGCTACGAGCAGTACTTC,CASSQAGSGYEQYF
NA,TRBJ1-5,TRBV10-1,NA,TGCGCCAGCGGGGCGGACGGTCGGTGGCAGCCCCAGCATTTT,CASGADGRWQPQHF
few,TRBJ1-1,TRBV28,NA,TGTGCCAGCAGACCTGCGGTTTTCGGGGCTGAAGCTTTCTTT,CASRPAVFGAEAFF
few,TRBJ2-1,TRBV28,NA,TGTGCCAGCAGTTTCCCATCCCTAGGGGATAGCTACAATGAGCAGTTCTTC,CASSFPSLGDSYNEQFF
NA,TRBJ1-1,TRBV16,NA,TGTGCCAGCACCAGCCGAGGGATGAACACTGAAGCTTTCTTT,CASTSRGMNTEAFF
once,TRBJ2-7,TRBV19,TRBD1,TGTGCCAGTAGCGCCATTGGGGGACAGACCTACGAGCAGTACTTC,CASSAIGGQTYEQYF
NA,TRBJ2-3,TRBV11-2,NA,TGTGCCAGCAGCTCGAGCGGATCCCCAGATACGCAGTATTTT,CASSSSGSPDTQYF
few,TRBJ2-3,TRBV7-8,NA,TGTGCCAGCAGCCCGGGGTGGTCCACAGATACGCAGTATTTT,CASSPGWSTDTQYF
NA,TRBJ1-1,TRBV18,NA,TGTGCCAGCTCACCGAGCCAGGGGTGGGGTTGGGCCCTTGAAGCTTTCTTT,CASSPSQGWGWALEAFF
once,TRBJ1-3,TRBV19,NA,TGTGCCAGTAGTACGTTAACAGGGACCTCTGGAAACACCATATATTTT,CASSTLTGTSGNTIYF
few,TRBJ1-1,TRBV7-9,TRBD1,TGTGCCAGCAGCGCGCGGACAGGAAACACTGAAGCTTTCTTT,CASSARTGNTEAFF
NA,TRBJ2-2,TRBV4-2,NA,TGTACCAGCAGCCAACCGCCAGGGGAGAACACCGGGGAGCTGTTTTTT,CTSSQPPGENTGELFF
NA,TRBJ2-1,TRBV6-5,TRBD1,TGTGCCAGCTTACAGGGGGCGCCCAATGAGCAGTTCTTC,CASLQGAPNEQFF
NA,TRBJ2-2,TRBV3-1/TRBV3-2,NA,TGTGCCAGCAGCCAAGAAGGGCGGGACACCGGGGAGCTGTTTTTT,CASSQEGRDTGELFF
NA,TRBJ1-5,TRBV28,NA,TGTGCCAGCAGCCGGAGGGGAGTCAATCAGCCCCAGCATTTT,CASSRRGVNQPQHF
NA,TRBJ1-1,TRBV10-3,TRBD1,TGTGCCATCAGTGGGGGACAGGGGGCGAACACTGAAGCTTTCTTT,CAISGGQGANTEAFF
NA,TRBJ2-5,TRBV5-6,NA,TGTGCCAGCAGCTCAATGGAGACCCAGTACTTC,CASSSMETQYF
once,TRBJ2-7,TRBV7-9,NA,TGTGCCAGCAGCCCCTGGGGGGGGGCGAGGGACGAGCAGTACTTC,CASSPWGGARDEQYF
NA,TRBJ1-1,TRBV7-2,NA,TGTGCCAGCAGCTCCAGGAGGTCGGTCACTGAAGCTTTCTTT,CASSSRRSVTEAFF
NA,TRBJ2-4,TRBV10-3,NA,TGTGCCTCCGAGGCCGACAGAGATAAAAACATTCAGTACTTC,CASEADRDKNIQYF
NA,TRBJ1-1,TRBV6-5,TRBD1,TGTGCCAGCGAGGGACAGGGAAGGACTGAAGCTTTCTTT,CASEGQGRTEAFF
NA,TRBJ1-2,TRBV6-4,TRBD1,TGTGCCAGCAGCGACGACAGGGCCCTCCCTCGGGGCTACACCTTC,CASSDDRALPRGYTF
NA,TRBJ2-1,TRBV7-2,TRBD2,TGTGCCAGCAGCCCCCGGGGCTCCGGGACTATGAGGATCTTC,CASSPRGSGTMRIF
few,TRBJ1-6,TRBV5-1,NA,TGCGCCAGCAGATGGGGGGTCGCCTATAATTCACCCCTCCACTTT,CASRWGVAYNSPLHF
NA,TRBJ2-1,TRBV27,TRBD2,TGTGCCAGCAGGCCCACTAGCGGGAGGGCCAATGAGCAGTTCTTC,CASRPTSGRANEQFF
NA,TRBJ1-1,TRBV24-1,TRBD1,TGTGCCACCCAGGTAAAAGACAGGGCCACTGAAGCTTTCTTT,CATQVKDRATEAFF
NA,TRBJ2-1,TRBV30,TRBD1,TGTGCCTGGAATTTACAGGGGCGCTACTACAATGAGCAGTTCTTC,CAWNLQGRYYNEQFF
NA,TRBJ1-3,TRBV6-5,NA,TGTGCCAGCAGCCTCCGCTCTGGAAACACCATATATTTT,CASSLRSGNTIYF
NA,TRBJ1-5,TRBV7-9,NA,TGTGCCAGCAGCTTCTCCGATCAGCCCCAGCATTTT,CASSFSDQPQHF
once,TRBJ2-2,TRBV7-6,NA,TGTGCCAGCAGCTTAGTATCCGGGGCCGGGGAGCTGTTTTTT,CASSLVSGAGELFF
NA,TRBJ1-5,TRBV24-1,NA,TGTGCCACCAGTGATCATGTCAGAAGTGAGCCCCAGCATTTT,CATSDHVRSEPQHF
NA,TRBJ2-5,TRBV5-1,NA,TGCGCCAGCAGCTCGGGAGCCCCGCACCCCCAAGAGACCCAGTACTTC,CASSSGAPHPQETQYF
NA,TRBJ2-1,TRBV13,TRBD1,TGTGCCAGCAGCTTGGGACAGGGGTTGTATGAGCAGTTCTTC,CASSLGQGLYEQFF
NA,TRBJ1-2,TRBV30,TRBD1,TGTGCCTGGAGTGGCAGGGGGAGGCAAGACCTTTATGGCTACACCTTC,CAWSGRGRQDLYGYTF
NA,TRBJ1-4,TRBV5-4,TRBD1,TGTGCCAGCAGCTGGAACAGGGGAACTAATGAAAAACTGTTTTTT,CASSWNRGTNEKLFF
NA,TRBJ2-1,TRBV29-1,NA,TGCAGCCTGACGGTATCGGGTGAGCAGTTCTTC,CSLTVSGEQFF
few,TRBJ1-2,TRBV19,NA,TGTGCCAGTAGTATAGACAGTGCAGGGATCGATGGCTACACCTTC,CASSIDSAGIDGYTF
NA,TRBJ1-2,TRBV3-1/TRBV3-2,NA,TGTGCCAGCAGCCAAGATAGCGCTGTGCGCGGCTACACCTTC,CASSQDSAVRGYTF